The 9 T cell receptor beta chains below come from one sample, sequenced in a study of beta chain features in type 1 diabetes. The sequenced template was cDNA made from the entire isolated RNA. Sequenced by immunoSEQ multiplex PCR; TCRdb stores in-frame clones only, minus some. The repertoire consists of roughly 700,000 clones, with 13% occurring once and the leading ten covering roughly 0.022%. Their recognized antigens are unknown. Study-wide findings and caveats: Shorter TCRB CDR3s, moderately but significantly so, were found in Type 1 diabetes patients in all four CD4+ subsets.

The sample was naive CD4+ T cells from blood. These receptors were obtained from a man aged 18 to 30 with type 1 diabetes.

This chain joins TRBV30 and TRBJ2-3; D possibly corresponds to TRBD2 (5 bases). V lost 4 bases to trimming and J lost 0 bases, with 20 bases between them. This CDR3 is built from 17 residues. Germline V gives CDR1 GTSNPN, CDR2 SVGIG (reference sequence). The CDR3 nucleotides read TGTGCCTGGATCGGAACGGAGGCGCGTTCTAGCACAGATACGCAGTATTTT. It yields the protein CAWIGTEARSSTDTQYF.

This clone was found a few times. The CDR3: CASSLSGQAYNEQFF. The DNA for the CDR3 is TGTGCCAGCAGCTTATCGGGACAGGCCTACAATGAGCAGTTCTTC. The V call is TRBV7-9, the J call TRBJ2-1, with 8 bases identical to TRBD1. The germline gives CDR1 SEHNR, CDR2 FQNEAQ (reference sequence). Trimming cost V 2 bases and J 2 bases; bases outside gene matches: 2. This CDR3 is 15 amino acids long.

Details on this clone: Distinct nucleotide sequences in the sample also encode this CDR3. CDR3 protein: CASSGRISNQPQHF. In nucleotides, the CDR3 is TGTGCCAGCAGTGGCCGGATTAGCAATCAGCCCCAGCATTTT. The chain couples TRBV2 to TRBJ1-5; D remains ambiguous. V lost 4 bases and J lost 0, with 7 bases in between. Germline V gene lookup returns CDR1 SNHLY and CDR2 FYNNEI. The CDR3 has 14 residues.

The V and J genes are TRBV18 and TRBJ2-1; no clear D. The CDR3 runs to 12 residues. V lost 2 bases, J lost 10 bases, and 9 bases lay in between. Looked up from germline, CDR1 is KGHSH and CDR2 is LQKENI. The DNA for the CDR3 is TGTGCCAGCTCACCAAACCTGGGGGAGCAGTTCTTC. Translating it yields CASSPNLGEQFF.

As DNA, the CDR3 is TGCGCCAGCAGCTCGCGTGAGGGGCGAGAGACCCAGTACTTC. Translating it yields CASSSREGRETQYF. The rearrangement links TRBV5-1 to TRBJ2-5; D possibly matches TRBD1 or TRBD2 (5 bases each). Germline lookup yields CDR1 SGHRS and CDR2 YFSETQ. CDR3 length: 14 amino acids. V lost 3 bases and J 4 bases, leaving 13 bases between the germline ends.

This clone was seen more than once but under ten times. Additional DNA sequences in this sample encode the identical CDR3. The chain is built from TRBV11-2 and TRBJ2-1; maybe TRBD2 (5 bases). Trimming took off 3 bases at V and 0 bases at J, with 9 bases between the two ends. Germline loops: CDR1 SGHAT, CDR2 FQNNGV. The CDR3 contains 15 residues. CDR3 DNA: TGTGCCAGCAGCTTGGGCGGGTCCTCCTACAATGAGCAGTTCTTC. This encodes CASSLGGSSYNEQFF.

This clone came up a few times. The genes are TRBV14 and TRBJ1-2; 11 bases agree with TRBD1. The V gene's germline CDR1 is SGHDN and CDR2 FVKESK. This CDR3 spans 16 amino acids. V lost 4 bases and J lost 3; bases outside the gene matches: 7. The CDR3: CASSPPGQGGDYGYTF. The CDR3, as DNA: TGTGCCAGCAGCCCACCGGGACAGGGGGGAGACTATGGCTACACCTTC.

The V call is TRBV30, the J call TRBJ2-5, with TRBD2 identical over 10 bases. CDR3 length: 17 residues. Germline-derived CDR1 and CDR2 are GTSNPN and SVGIG (reference sequence). With 1 base clipped from V and 5 bases from J, the junction kept 13 bases outside the gene matches. This CDR3 is CAWSAPFQLAGKETQYF. The CDR3, as DNA: TGTGCCTGGAGTGCCCCCTTCCAACTAGCGGGGAAGGAGACCCAGTACTTC.

This sequence joins TRBV2 and TRBJ2-7; 10 positions match TRBD1. The CDR3 consists of 15 residues. J was trimmed by 4 bases and V by 2 bases; bases with no gene match: 5. The germline V gene has CDR1 SNHLY and CDR2 FYNNEI. The CDR3 nucleotides read TGTGCCAGCAGTGAATGGGACAGGGGTGTATACGAGCAGTACTTC. It translates to CASSEWDRGVYEQYF.